Listed here are 20 T cell receptor beta chains from one sample, sequenced in a study of blood T cell repertoires in COVID-19. Measured with immunoSEQ multiplex PCR; TCRdb has only the in-frame clones, and not every one. The sample shows about 250,000 clones, over 75% of them seen only once. The source material was PBMCs or T cells enriched from blood (not recorded which). Source of these receptors: a man between 35 and 55 years old who had recovered from COVID-19.

The genes are TRBV5-1 and TRBJ2-2; 8 positions match TRBD1. Trimming took 3 bases from V and 0 from J; bases not matched to a gene: 4. Germline V lookup: CDR1 SGHRS, CDR2 YFSETQ. The CDR3 spans 16 residues. In DNA, the CDR3 is TGCGCCAGCAGCTCGCCGGGACAGGCGAACACCGGGGAGCTGTTTTTT. This translates into CASSSPGQANTGELFF.

The V gene is TRBV7-2, the J gene TRBJ1-2, with 12 bases lining up with TRBD1. The CDR3 runs 14 residues. Germline CDR1 reads SGHTA; CDR2 reads FQGNSA. V gave up 5 bases and J gave up 7 bases; unmatched junction bases: 5. This CDR3 reads CASSMGQGARGYTF. The CDR3 bases are TGTGCCAGCAGCATGGGACAGGGGGCACGTGGCTACACCTTC.

The genes are TRBV7-3 and TRBJ2-7; 7 nucleotides align to TRBD1. CDR1 and CDR2 (germline): SGHTA, FQGTGA. V lost 0 bases, J lost 6 bases, and 8 bases stayed unmatched. The CDR3 has 15 residues. The CDR3 sequence: CASSLTANNRGEQYF. Here the CDR3 DNA reads TGTGCCAGCAGCTTAACAGCCAACAACAGGGGCGAGCAGTACTTC.

The chain joins TRBV5-1 to TRBJ2-7; 9 nucleotides align to TRBD1. The CDR3 runs 15 residues. Looked up from germline, CDR1 is SGHRS and CDR2 is YFSETQ. With V trimmed by 0 bases and J by 6 bases, 7 bases remained unmatched. CDR3 nucleotides: TGCGCCAGCAGCTTGGAGTTGGGACAGGGTACCGAGCAGTACTTC. It encodes CASSLELGQGTEQYF.

CDR3 sequence reads: CASSLVTGSQETQYF. In DNA form, the CDR3 reads TGTGCCAGCAGCTTGGTAACAGGGAGTCAAGAGACCCAGTACTTC. The rearrangement links TRBV5-4 to TRBJ2-5, with D maybe TRBD1 (6 bases). This CDR3 contains 15 residues. CDR1 is SGHNT, CDR2 YYREEE, per germline (reference sequence). The V and J ends lost 0 bases and 2 bases respectively, with 11 bases between them.

The chain is built from TRBV5-1 and TRBJ2-1; D unresolved. Germline V gene sequence: CDR1 SGHRS, CDR2 YFSETQ. Trimming pared 3 bases from V and 8 bases from J, leaving 6 bases between. The CDR3 is 11 residues long. The CDR3 region is CASSSVDEQFF. The CDR3 DNA is TGCGCCAGCAGCTCAGTCGATGAGCAGTTCTTC.

V and J are TRBV12-5 and TRBJ2-2; 11 bases agree with TRBD1. The germline V gene encodes CDR1 LGHNT and CDR2 FRNRAP. This CDR3 is built from 13 residues. The trim removed 9 bases at V and 5 bases at J, leaving 2 bases unmatched. The CDR3: CASRDRGTGELFF. As DNA, the CDR3 is TGTGCTAGCCGGGACAGGGGGACCGGGGAGCTGTTTTTT.

This sequence joins TRBV7-2 and TRBJ2-1; D perhaps matches TRBD2 (5 bases). The V and J ends lost 1 base and 0 bases respectively, with 13 bases between them. This CDR3 comprises 17 residues. CDR1 is SGHTA and CDR2 is FQGNSA in the germline V gene. CDR3 bases: TGTGCCAGCAGCTTAGGACGACCGGGGAGCTCCTACAATGAGCAGTTCTTC. It codes for CASSLGRPGSSYNEQFF.

This chain uses TRBV2 with TRBJ2-5; D perhaps matches TRBD2 (5 bases). The V end lost 6 bases, the J end lost 9 bases, and 14 bases lay between the germline ends. CDR3 size: 12 residues. Germline V CDR1 and CDR2: SNHLY, FYNNEI. CDR3 residues: CASRAGLEAQYF. CDR3 bases: TGTGCCAGCAGGGCAGGCTTGGAGGCCCAGTACTTC.

This clone was detected once. The chain couples TRBV6-5 to TRBJ2-7, with D possibly TRBD2 on 6 matching bases. This CDR3 spans 15 amino acids. Trimming removed 2 bases from V and 0 bases from J, with 11 bases in between. Germline lookup yields CDR1 MNHEY and CDR2 SVGAGI. The CDR3 DNA sequence: TGTGCCAGCAGTTACATACCCGGGAGCTCCTACGAGCAGTACTTC. Its translation is CASSYIPGSSYEQYF.

This chain links TRBV4-1 with TRBJ1-4; weak D call: TRBD1 (6 bases). CDR1 MGHRA and CDR2 YSYEKL come from the germline V gene. The CDR3 runs to 16 residues. V was cut by 2 bases and J by 5 bases, with 15 bases left in between. The CDR3 sequence: CASSQLPGQLNEKLFF. CDR3 sequence (DNA): TGCGCCAGCAGCCAATTACCCGGACAGCTGAATGAAAAACTGTTTTTT.

This chain connects TRBV4-1 to TRBJ2-2, with 15 bases aligning to TRBD2. CDR1 is MGHRA and CDR2 is YSYEKL in the germline V gene. Trimming took 4 bases from V and 7 from J; bases not matched to a gene: 7. CDR3 length: 17 residues. Written as DNA, the CDR3 is TGCGCCAGCAGCCTGGGGACTAGCGGGGGGATCGACGGGGAGCTGTTTTTT. Its protein product is CASSLGTSGGIDGELFF.

This chain connects TRBV30 to TRBJ2-7; D possibly corresponds to TRBD1 (5 bases). The length of the CDR3 is 13 residues. The V and J ends lost 3 bases and 0 bases respectively, with 9 bases between them. Germline V gene data show CDR1 as GTSNPN and CDR2 as SVGIG (reference sequence). The DNA for the CDR3 is TGTGCCTGGAGCGCAGGGTACTCCTACGAGCAGTACTTC. It encodes CAWSAGYSYEQYF.

This sequence joins TRBV7-8 and TRBJ1-2, with TRBD1 matching over 8 bases. The germline CDR1 and CDR2 sequences are SGHVS and FQNEAQ. V trimming: 5 bases; J trimming: 7 bases; junction bases outside the gene matches: 12. This CDR3 contains 15 residues. In DNA, the CDR3 is TGTGCCAGCAGCCAGATGAAAGGACAGGGTAGTGGCTACACCTTC. Translation: CASSQMKGQGSGYTF.

This clone has only one observation. The chain has TRBV7-2 and TRBJ2-5, with 10 bases fitting TRBD2. The germline V gene encodes CDR1 SGHTA and CDR2 FQGNSA. The CDR3 totals 16 residues. V lost 2 bases to trimming and J lost 1 base; unmatched junction nucleotides: 4. The CDR3 coding sequence is TGTGCCAGCAGCTTAAGACTAGCGGGCGGCCAAGAGACCCAGTACTTC. Protein product: CASSLRLAGGQETQYF.

This chain uses TRBV7-2 with TRBJ2-5, with TRBD1 identical over 8 bases. The CDR3 totals 14 residues. With V trimmed by 3 bases and J by 1 base, 1 base remained unmatched. In germline, CDR1 is SGHTA, CDR2 FQGNSA. The CDR3 DNA follows: TGTGCCAGCAGCTTGACAGGGGCCCAAGAGACCCAGTACTTC. Its protein product is CASSLTGAQETQYF.

V usage is TRBV5-1 and J usage is TRBJ2-3, with 8 bases that match TRBD1. CDR1 is SGHRS, CDR2 YFSETQ, per germline. The CDR3 is 16 amino acids. Trimming at V came to 5 bases and at J to 0 bases, leaving 8 bases not matched to a gene. This chain's CDR3 is CASRPWTGSSTDTQYF. The CDR3 bases are TGCGCCAGCAGACCCTGGACAGGGAGCAGCACAGATACGCAGTATTTT.

This clone has a handful of counts. The chain has TRBV9 and TRBJ2-1; 8 bases are shared with TRBD2. The CDR3 has 13 residues. Germline V gives CDR1 SGDLS, CDR2 YYNGEE. Trimming took 4 bases from V and 6 from J; bases not matched to a gene: 3. The CDR3 protein is CASSTGLGNEQFF. For the CDR3, the DNA is TGTGCCAGCAGCACGGGACTAGGCAATGAGCAGTTCTTC.

The chain joins TRBV11-2 to TRBJ1-2; no clear D gene. The germline V gene has CDR1 SGHAT and CDR2 FQNNGV. This CDR3 is 14 amino acids long. V gave up 5 bases and J gave up 4 bases, with 14 bases separating them. In DNA form, the CDR3 reads TGTGCCAGCAGCCCCGTCGGGGTGGTCTATGGCTACACCTTC. Translating gives CASSPVGVVYGYTF.

The rearrangement joins TRBV18 to TRBJ1-1; D uncertain. The germline gives CDR1 KGHSH, CDR2 LQKENI. This CDR3 spans 14 amino acids. The ends were cut back, 5 bases at V and 2 bases at J, with 12 bases in the middle. The CDR3 spells CASSAQTGNTEAFF. The CDR3 coding sequence is TGTGCCAGCTCAGCGCAGACGGGAAACACTGAAGCTTTCTTT.